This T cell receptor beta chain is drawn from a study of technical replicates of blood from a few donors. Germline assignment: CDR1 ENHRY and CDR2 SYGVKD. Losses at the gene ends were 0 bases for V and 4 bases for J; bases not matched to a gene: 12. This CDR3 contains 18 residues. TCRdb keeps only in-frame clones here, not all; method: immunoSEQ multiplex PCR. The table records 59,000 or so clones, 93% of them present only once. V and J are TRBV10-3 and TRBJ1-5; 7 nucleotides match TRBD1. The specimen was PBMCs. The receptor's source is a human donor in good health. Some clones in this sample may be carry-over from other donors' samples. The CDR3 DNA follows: TGTGCCATCAGTGAGTCGGTCATCCGGGCAGGGGGTAATCAGCCCCAGCATTTT. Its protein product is CAISESVIRAGGNQPQHF.